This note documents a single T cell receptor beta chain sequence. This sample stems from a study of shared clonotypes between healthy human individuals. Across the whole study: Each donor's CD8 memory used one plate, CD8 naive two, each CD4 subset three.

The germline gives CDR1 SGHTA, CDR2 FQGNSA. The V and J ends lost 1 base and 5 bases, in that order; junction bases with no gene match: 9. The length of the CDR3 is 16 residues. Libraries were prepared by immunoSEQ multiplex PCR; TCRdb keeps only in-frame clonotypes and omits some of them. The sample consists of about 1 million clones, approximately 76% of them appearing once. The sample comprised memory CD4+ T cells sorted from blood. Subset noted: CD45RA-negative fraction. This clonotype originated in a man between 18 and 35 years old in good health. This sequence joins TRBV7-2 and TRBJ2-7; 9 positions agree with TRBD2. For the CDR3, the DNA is TGTGCCAGCAGCTTAGGTGGGCGGGGGGGCGTCGACGAGCAGTACTTC. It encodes CASSLGGRGGVDEQYF.